The 15 T cell receptor beta chains below come from one sample, sequenced in a study of prognosis after radiotherapy for stage I lung cancer. Amplicons of TCR beta CDR3 were generated from genomic DNA by two-round multiplex PCR. Primers specific to each TRBV and TRBJ gene were used in first-round PCR. TCRdb re-derived calls from the multiplex PCR reads in MiXCR, one entry per CDR3 protein. The table lists about 14,000 distinct CDR3 sequences, 28% of them singletons. This specimen consisted of PBMCs, obtained before or after stereotactic body radiation therapy (not recorded which). These receptors came from a donor of 50 years or more with non-small cell lung cancer.

The J gene is TRBJ2-3, the V gene TRBV2; D possibly corresponds to TRBD1 (5 bases). This CDR3 is built from 15 residues. Germline CDR1 and CDR2: SNHLY and FYNNEI. Trimming removed 2 bases at V and 0 bases at J, with 9 bases between. CDR3: CASSETGSSTDTQYF. In DNA form, the CDR3 reads TGTGCCAGCAGTGAAACAGGCTCTAGCACAGATACGCAGTATTTT.

This chain connects TRBV12-3 or TRBV12-4 to TRBJ2-1; D may be TRBD1 (5 bases). Trimming left V 5 bases short and J 2 bases short, with 7 bases between. This CDR3 comprises 13 residues. The CDR3 DNA is TGTGCCAGCAGTCGGACACCCTACAATGAGCAGTTCTTC. This codes for CASSRTPYNEQFF.

This clonotype was recorded at least ten times. The V gene is TRBV7-9, the J gene TRBJ1-3, with a tentative D call TRBD1 (5 bases). V lost 1 base and J 7 bases, leaving 17 bases between the germline ends. The length of the CDR3 is 16 residues. Germline CDR1 SEHNR, CDR2 FQNEAQ (reference sequence). The CDR3 spells CASSLGVGEDTNTIYF. The CDR3, as DNA: TGTGCCAGCAGCTTAGGGGTGGGCGAGGACACCAACACCATATATTTT.

The chain carries TRBV7-8 and TRBJ2-2; 7 bases match TRBD2. The J segment lost 17 bases and the V segment lost 2 bases, leaving 17 bases of the junction unmatched. This CDR3 has 15 amino acids. The germline gives CDR1 SGHVS, CDR2 FQNEAQ. CDR3 nucleotide sequence: TGTGCCAGCAGCTTAACAGTGGTGGGACGGGGAGGGCTTTTTTTT. It is translated as CASSLTVVGRGGLFF. Complete variable domain (other parts from reference TRBV7-8 and TRBJ2-2): GAGVSQSPRYKVAKRGQDVALRCDPISGHVSLFWYQQALGQGPEFLTYFQNEAQLDKSGLPSDRFFAERPEGSVSTLKIQRTQQEDSAVYLCASSLTVVGRGGLFFGEGSRLTVL.

The rearrangement joins TRBV5-1 to TRBJ2-1; D remains unclear. V lost 0 bases, J lost 4 bases, and 8 bases lay in between. The CDR3 has 14 amino acids. Germline V lookup: CDR1 SGHRS, CDR2 YFSETQ. CDR3 protein: CASSLGTGYNEQFF. CDR3 bases: TGCGCCAGCAGCTTGGGGACGGGTTACAATGAGCAGTTCTTC.

This clonotype was seen repeatedly, ten times or more. The V and J genes are TRBV4-1 and TRBJ2-1, with unresolved D. Trimming removed 2 bases from V and 0 bases from J, with 14 bases in between. CDR3 length: 17 residues. CDR1 and CDR2 from the germline V gene are MGHRA and YSYEKL. The CDR3 nucleotides read TGCGCCAGCAGCCAACCCTTCAGCCCGAGCTCCTACAATGAGCAGTTCTTC. It codes for CASSQPFSPSSYNEQFF.

Many counts were recorded for this clonotype. The chain carries TRBV11-2 and TRBJ2-7; D remains ambiguous. Germline lookup yields CDR1 SGHAT and CDR2 FQNNGV. V was clipped by 5 bases and J by 5 bases, with 10 bases between them. The CDR3 covers 12 residues. The CDR3 here is CASSPLSHEQYF. DNA for the CDR3: TGTGCCAGCAGCCCCCTTTCCCACGAGCAGTACTTC. Full variable domain (rest looked up from reference TRBV11-2 and TRBJ2-7): EAGVAQSPRYKIIEKRQSVAFWCNPISGHATLYWYQQILGQGPKLLIQFQNNGVVDDSQLPKDRFSAERLKGVDSTLKIQPAKLEDSAVYLCASSPLSHEQYFGPGTRLTVT.

The V call is TRBV2, the J call TRBJ2-3; no reliable D call. The CDR3 runs 12 residues. Germline CDR1 is SNHLY and CDR2 is FYNNEI. V lost 8 bases and J 0 bases, leaving 6 bases between the germline ends. The CDR3 region has the DNA TGTGCCAGCGCTTCGAGCACAGATACGCAGTATTTT. Translated: CASASSTDTQYF. The complete variable domain, with remaining parts taken from reference TRBV2 and TRBJ2-3, reads EPEVTQTPSHQVTQMGQEVILRCVPISNHLYFYWYRQILGQKVEFLVSFYNNEISEKSEIFDDQFSVERPDGSNFTLKIRSTKLEDSAMYFCASASSTDTQYFGPGTRLTVL.

This clonotype occurred many times. V is TRBV11-2 and J is TRBJ2-5, with D maybe TRBD1 (6 bases). V lost 3 bases and J lost 1, with 9 bases in between. The germline CDR1 and CDR2 sequences are SGHAT and FQNNGV. The CDR3 is 14 residues long. CDR3: CASSFSTGQETQYF. The CDR3 DNA is TGTGCCAGCAGCTTTTCGACAGGCCAAGAGACCCAGTACTTC.

This clonotype was detected ten times or more. The rearrangement links TRBV24-1 to TRBJ2-5; 8 bases agree with TRBD2. Trimming removed 0 bases from V and 1 base from J; junction bases left unmatched: 3. CDR1 is KGHDR, CDR2 SFDVKD, per germline. The CDR3 is 16 residues long. The CDR3 coding sequence is TGTGCCACCAGTGATTTGCACGGGAGGGCCCAAGAGACCCAGTACTTC. It codes for CATSDLHGRAQETQYF.

In this sample, this clonotype turned up many times. The chain employs TRBV4-1 and TRBJ2-1; 8 bases fit TRBD2. The CDR3 is 18 residues long. Unmatched junction bases numbered 13, after V lost 4 bases and J lost 2 bases. CDR1 MGHRA and CDR2 YSYEKL come from the germline V gene. The CDR3 loop reads CASSLRLLVSGAYNEQFF. CDR3 DNA sequence: TGCGCCAGCAGCCTACGACTGTTGGTTAGCGGGGCCTACAATGAGCAGTTCTTC.

Many counts were recorded for this clonotype. The chain couples TRBV20-1 to TRBJ2-2; D is ambiguous. The V end was cut by 2 bases, the J end by 8 bases, with 18 bases between. Germline loops: CDR1 DFQATT, CDR2 SNEGSKA (reference sequence). The CDR3 consists of 15 residues. The CDR3, as DNA: TGCAGTGCTAGACCCCCCGGCCGCTCCGGGGGGGAGCTGTTTTTT. Translated, it gives CSARPPGRSGGELFF.

This clonotype was found many times. This CDR3 reads CASSRSNTGELFF. The CDR3 bases are TGTGCCAGCAGCAGGAGTAACACCGGGGAGCTGTTTTTT. The chain employs TRBV7-3 and TRBJ2-2, with unresolved D. CDR1 is SGHTA and CDR2 is FQGTGA in the germline V gene. V was clipped by 5 bases and J by 2 bases, with 6 bases between them. This CDR3 spans 13 amino acids. The full variable domain, completed using reference TRBV7-3 and TRBJ2-2, is GAGVSQTPSNKVTEKGKYVELRCDPISGHTALYWYRQSLGQGPEFLIYFQGTGAADDSGLPNDRFFAVRPEGSVSTLKIQRTERGDSAVYLCASSRSNTGELFFGEGSRLTVL.

This clonotype was recorded at least ten times. The rearrangement joins TRBV3-1 to TRBJ2-1; D is uncertain. The CDR3 consists of 14 residues. V lost 1 base to trimming and J lost 6 bases, with 10 bases between them. Germline V gene lookup returns CDR1 LGHDT and CDR2 YNNKEL (reference sequence). This CDR3 reads CASSQAASLNEQFF. CDR3 DNA: TGTGCCAGCAGCCAAGCGGCCAGCCTCAATGAGCAGTTCTTC.

This clonotype occurred many times. Possible read error: a much larger clone is one base away. The rearrangement joins TRBV28 to TRBJ1-1, with TRBD1 matching over 11 bases. The V and J ends lost 3 bases and 3 bases, in that order; junction bases with no gene match: 6. The CDR3 extends over 16 amino acids. Germline lookup yields CDR1 MDHEN and CDR2 SYDVKM. Here the CDR3 DNA reads TGTGCCAGCAGTTTGCCGGGACAGGGGGTCTACACTGAAGCTTTCTTT. This gives the protein CASSLPGQGVYTEAFF.